The next 27 T cell receptor beta chains were all read from a single sample in a study of T cell changes during pregnancy in multiple sclerosis. Here immunoSEQ multiplex PCR was the method, and the copy in TCRdb shows in-frame clones only, minus some. Of some 68,000 clones in the sample, about 90% were seen once. Sequencing used peripheral blood, obtained in the second trimester of pregnancy. All receptors derive from a female donor in good health, enrolled as a control in a pregnancy study.

The chain joins TRBV28 to TRBJ1-5, with 11 bases lining up with TRBD1. The CDR3 has 16 residues. V lost 6 bases and J lost 6; bases outside the gene matches: 10. The germline gives CDR1 MDHEN, CDR2 SYDVKM. CDR3 in amino acids: CASSLHDGTGGQPQHF. The CDR3 DNA reads TGTGCCAGCAGCTTACACGACGGGACAGGGGGTCAGCCCCAGCATTTT.

The CDR3 DNA is TGTGCCAGTAGTCCCTGGGAGGATGAGCAGTTCTTC. It is translated as CASSPWEDEQFF. V usage is TRBV19 and J usage is TRBJ2-1, with a weak D call TRBD2 (6 bases). Germline CDR1 LNHDA, CDR2 SQIVND (reference sequence). This CDR3 has 12 residues. The V gene lost 5 bases and the J gene lost 8 bases, with 10 bases spanning the gap.

The V call is TRBV30, the J call TRBJ2-3, with 10 bases lining up with TRBD1. V was clipped by 3 bases and J by 1 base; unmatched bases: 7. This CDR3 comprises 16 residues. Per the germline V gene, CDR1 is GTSNPN and CDR2 is SVGIG (reference sequence). CDR3 protein: CAWSRQGAIRTDTQYF. The CDR3 nucleotides are TGTGCCTGGAGCCGACAGGGGGCTATTCGCACAGATACGCAGTATTTT.

This chain joins TRBV29-1 and TRBJ1-2; D uncertain. V shed 8 bases and J shed 2 bases, with 12 bases lying between them. The CDR3 is 12 residues long. Germline V gives CDR1 SQVTM, CDR2 ANQGSEA. Here the CDR3 DNA reads TGCAGCTCCCAGGACTGGAACTATGGCTACACCTTC. Translated: CSSQDWNYGYTF.

The V call is TRBV5-4, the J call TRBJ2-7, with 8 bases matching TRBD2. The germline gives CDR1 SGHNT, CDR2 YYREEE (reference sequence). After removal of 0 bases from V and 2 bases from J, the junction contained 1 base not matched to a gene. There are 14 residues in the CDR3. This CDR3 reads CASSLGGLAYEQYF. The DNA of the CDR3 is TGTGCCAGCAGCTTGGGGGGACTAGCCTACGAGCAGTACTTC.

The chain joins TRBV18 to TRBJ2-7; 12 bases align to TRBD2. V lost 3 bases, J lost 3 bases, and 18 bases stayed unmatched. Germline values: CDR1 KGHSH, CDR2 LQKENI. The CDR3 spans 20 residues. The CDR3 sequence: CASSPSSGSIGTSGFYEQYF. DNA for the CDR3: TGTGCCAGCTCACCTTCTTCGGGATCAATCGGGACTAGCGGGTTCTACGAGCAGTACTTC.

The chain has TRBV27 and TRBJ1-1; the D gene is possibly TRBD1 (5 bases). Germline-derived CDR1 and CDR2 are MNHEY and SMNVEV (reference sequence). V was trimmed by 2 bases and J by 0 bases, leaving 16 bases between them. The CDR3 loop spans 17 amino acids. CDR3 sequence (DNA): TGTGCCAGCAGTTTACTCGGAGGGACCCCCTTGAACACTGAAGCTTTCTTT. Protein sequence: CASSLLGGTPLNTEAFF.

This clone was recorded only once. The chain carries TRBV30 and TRBJ2-3; 12 positions match TRBD2. This CDR3 contains 19 residues. Germline V gives CDR1 GTSNPN, CDR2 SVGIG (reference sequence). V trimming: 0 bases; J trimming: 2 bases; junction bases outside the gene matches: 12. The CDR3 region has the DNA TGTGCCTGGAGTGTACCCCTTTGGACTAGCGGGACCACCACAGATACGCAGTATTTT. It encodes CAWSVPLWTSGTTTDTQYF.

The chain combines TRBV28 with TRBJ2-1; D might be TRBD1 (6 bases). Germline V CDR1 and CDR2: MDHEN, SYDVKM. Trimming removed 5 bases at V and 9 bases at J, with 14 bases between. This CDR3 comprises 13 residues. CDR3 coding DNA: TGTGCCAGCAGTACCGCAGGGGAACGTGAGCAGTTCTTC. This translates into CASSTAGEREQFF.

V gene TRBV18 combines with J gene TRBJ1-1; D is uncertain. The germline V and J ends were trimmed by 10 bases and 1 base, with 13 bases remaining between them. Germline V CDR1 and CDR2: KGHSH, LQKENI. This CDR3 has 13 residues. CDR3 sequence (DNA): TGTGCCACCTCGCCGGGAAGGAACACTGAAGCTTTCTTT. Translating it yields CATSPGRNTEAFF. The full variable domain, its missing parts supplied by reference TRBV18 and TRBJ1-1, is NAGVMQNPRHLVRRRGQEARLRCSPMKGHSHVYWYRQLPEEGLKFMVYLQKENIIDESGMPKERFSAEFPKEGPSILRIQQVVRGDSAAYFCATSPGRNTEAFFGQGTRLTVV.

This clone has only a few counts. V and J are TRBV19 and TRBJ1-2; 9 bases fit TRBD1. The junction had 5 bases not matched to a gene; V was cut back by 5 bases and J by 4 bases. The CDR3 is 14 residues long. Germline V gives CDR1 LNHDA, CDR2 SQIVND (reference sequence). CDR3 residues: CASSGTGLGYGYTF. The DNA for the CDR3 is TGTGCCAGTAGTGGGACAGGGCTGGGCTATGGCTACACCTTC.

The chain is built from TRBV5-1 and TRBJ2-5, with 9 nucleotides matching TRBD1. CDR1 and CDR2 (germline): SGHRS, YFSETQ. The CDR3 runs 15 residues. V was pared by 1 base and J by 2 bases, with 3 bases of the junction left unmatched. The CDR3 spells CASSLWDRAQETQYF. CDR3 DNA sequence: TGCGCCAGCAGCTTGTGGGACAGGGCTCAAGAGACCCAGTACTTC.

This chain links TRBV30 with TRBJ2-1; 7 bases match TRBD2. Trimming took 2 bases from V and 8 from J; bases not matched to a gene: 9. Germline loops: CDR1 GTSNPN, CDR2 SVGIG (reference sequence). The CDR3 spans 14 residues. CDR3 sequence (DNA): TGTGCCTGGAGTACGGCGGGAGTCTTAGATGAGCAGTTCTTC. Protein: CAWSTAGVLDEQFF. Full variable domain (remainder filled in from reference TRBV30 and TRBJ2-1): SQTIHQWPATLVQPVGSPLSLECTVEGTSNPNLYWYRQAAGRGLQLLFYSVGIGQISSEVPQNLSASRPQDRQFILSSKKLLLSDSGFYLCAWSTAGVLDEQFFGPGTRLTVL.

This sequence joins TRBV7-6 and TRBJ2-7; 15 positions match TRBD2. The CDR3 totals 17 residues. CDR1 SGHVS and CDR2 FNYEAQ come from the germline V gene. V lost 0 bases to trimming and J lost 5 bases; unmatched junction nucleotides: 5. CDR3 DNA sequence: TGTGCCAGCAGCTTAGCGCCGGGACTAGCGGGAGGCGACGAGCAGTACTTC. It translates to CASSLAPGLAGGDEQYF.

The chain carries TRBV7-6 and TRBJ2-1; D gene uncertain. This CDR3 has 13 residues. Germline assignment: CDR1 SGHVS and CDR2 FNYEAQ. The V end lost 7 bases, the J end lost 5 bases, and 12 bases lay between the germline ends. The CDR3 reads CASTNLPNNEQFF. The CDR3 DNA reads as TGTGCCAGCACCAATCTACCAAACAATGAGCAGTTCTTC.

The DNA for the CDR3 is TGTGCCATCAGTGCAATCAGACAGGGGGACTATGGCTACACCTTC. This sequence encodes CAISAIRQGDYGYTF. The rearrangement uses TRBV10-3 and TRBJ1-2; TRBD1 matches at 9 bases. The trim removed 4 bases at V and 3 bases at J, leaving 6 bases unmatched. The CDR3 loop spans 15 amino acids. From germline, CDR1 is ENHRY and CDR2 SYGVKD.

This clone was observed a few times. CDR3 sequence (DNA): TGTGCCAGCAGCCATCTTAGGACTAGCGGCACAGATACGCAGTATTTT. Its protein product is CASSHLRTSGTDTQYF. The V gene is TRBV14, the J gene TRBJ2-3, with TRBD2 matching 9 bases. V shed 3 bases and J 1 base; nucleotides not matched to a gene: 5. Germline V gives CDR1 SGHDN, CDR2 FVKESK. The CDR3 is 16 amino acids.

CDR3 sequence (DNA): TGTGCCAGCAGCGGGGGACCCACCGGGGAGCTGTTTTTT. It specifies CASSGGPTGELFF. The chain has TRBV6-4 and TRBJ2-2; D might be TRBD2 (6 bases). This CDR3 region has 13 residues. V was clipped by 6 bases and J by 4 bases, with 9 bases between them. Germline lookup yields CDR1 MRHNA and CDR2 SNTAGT.

The chain is built from TRBV19 and TRBJ1-1, with D unclear. CDR1 is LNHDA, CDR2 SQIVND, per germline (reference sequence). The CDR3 sequence is 15 residues long. The germline V and J ends were trimmed by 1 base and 2 bases, with 11 bases remaining between them. The DNA for the CDR3 is TGTGCCAGTAGTATAGGAACGGCAGGTAACACTGAAGCTTTCTTT. Amino acids: CASSIGTAGNTEAFF.

The chain carries TRBV21-1 and TRBJ1-5; the D call in the table, TRBD1, was not verified against the DNA. TRBV21-1 is a listed pseudogene. This CDR3 contains 18 residues. CDR3 protein: CASSNGQGQNNNNQPQHF. CDR3 bases: TGTGCCAGCAGCAATGGCCAGGGACAGAATAATAACAATCAGCCCCAGCATTTT.

V and J are TRBV11-2 and TRBJ2-7; 7 bases match TRBD2. CDR3 size: 14 residues. Germline assignment: CDR1 SGHAT and CDR2 FQNNGV. V was clipped by 2 bases and J by 1 base; unmatched bases: 2. Here the CDR3 reads CASSLRGGSYEQYF. The DNA for the CDR3 is TGTGCCAGCAGCTTAAGGGGAGGGTCCTACGAGCAGTACTTC.

The chain couples TRBV6-1 to TRBJ2-5; TRBD2 aligns across 10 bases. Germline V CDR1 and CDR2: MNHNS, SASEGT. The junction had 6 bases not matched to a gene; V was cut back by 0 bases and J by 5 bases. The CDR3 runs 16 residues. CDR3: CASSEAVAGGRETQYF. The CDR3 DNA reads TGTGCCAGCAGTGAAGCGGTAGCGGGAGGCCGGGAGACCCAGTACTTC.

CDR3 sequence (DNA): TGTGCCAGTAGTCCGGGACAGGGAAACATTCAGTACTTC. Translated: CASSPGQGNIQYF. The V and J genes are TRBV19 and TRBJ2-4; the match to TRBD1 covers 9 bases. With V trimmed by 5 bases and J by 6 bases, 2 bases remained unmatched. The CDR3 has 13 residues. Germline V lookup: CDR1 LNHDA, CDR2 SQIVND (reference sequence).

V usage is TRBV28 and J usage is TRBJ2-3; a possible D gene is TRBD2 (7 bases). From germline, CDR1 is MDHEN and CDR2 SYDVKM. The CDR3 totals 15 residues. V lost 3 bases and J 2 bases, leaving 12 bases between the germline ends. The CDR3, as DNA: TGTGCCAGCAGTTTTGCGGGGGCCCCCACAGATACGCAGTATTTT. It is translated as CASSFAGAPTDTQYF.

The chain links TRBV6-5 to TRBJ2-7, with TRBD2 identical over 12 bases. The length of the CDR3 is 15 residues. Germline loops: CDR1 MNHEY, CDR2 SVGAGI. The V segment lost 6 bases and the J segment 3 bases; nucleotides outside the gene matches: 6. CDR3 region: CASRAGLAGIYEQYF. The CDR3 coding sequence is TGTGCCAGCAGGGCGGGACTAGCGGGCATCTACGAGCAGTACTTC.

The chain is built from TRBV5-6 and TRBJ2-2, with TRBD2 as a possible D gene (5 bases). The germline V gene encodes CDR1 SGHDT and CDR2 YYEEEE. Trimming left V 4 bases short and J 5 bases short, with 15 bases between. The CDR3 consists of 15 residues. For the CDR3, the DNA is TGTGCCAGCAGCACCTTTGTAGCGTTTACCGGGGAGCTGTTTTTT. It encodes CASSTFVAFTGELFF.

In DNA form, the CDR3 reads TGTGCCAGTAGTATCTCGTCCGGGACTAGCGGGATCTACGAGCAGTACTTC. It codes for CASSISSGTSGIYEQYF. This chain joins TRBV19 and TRBJ2-7, with 13 nucleotides matching TRBD2. Germline trimming cut 3 bases from V and 3 bases from J; bases unmatched to any gene: 8. This CDR3 spans 17 amino acids. Germline V gives CDR1 LNHDA, CDR2 SQIVND (reference sequence).